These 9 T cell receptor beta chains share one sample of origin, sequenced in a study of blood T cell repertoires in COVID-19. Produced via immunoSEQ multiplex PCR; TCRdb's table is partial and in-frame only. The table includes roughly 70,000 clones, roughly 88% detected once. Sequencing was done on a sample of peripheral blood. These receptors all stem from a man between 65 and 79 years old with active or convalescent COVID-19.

The CDR3 region is CASSEVLAGGLDTQYF. The CDR3 DNA reads as TGTGCCAGCAGTGAAGTACTAGCGGGAGGTCTAGATACGCAGTATTTT. This chain connects TRBV6-1 to TRBJ2-3; 12 nucleotides match TRBD2. After removal of 1 base from V and 5 bases from J, the junction contained 4 bases not matched to a gene. This CDR3 is built from 16 residues. CDR1 is MNHNS and CDR2 is SASEGT in the germline V gene.

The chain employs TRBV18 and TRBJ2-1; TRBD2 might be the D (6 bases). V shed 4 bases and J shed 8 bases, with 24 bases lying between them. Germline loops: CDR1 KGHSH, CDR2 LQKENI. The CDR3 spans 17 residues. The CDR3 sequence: CASSRDTTGGIAYEQFF. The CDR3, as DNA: TGTGCCAGCTCACGCGACACCACGGGCGGGATAGCATATGAGCAGTTCTTC. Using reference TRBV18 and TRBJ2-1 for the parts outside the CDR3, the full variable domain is NAGVMQNPRHLVRRRGQEARLRCSPMKGHSHVYWYRQLPEEGLKFMVYLQKENIIDESGMPKERFSAEFPKEGPSILRIQQVVRGDSAAYFCASSRDTTGGIAYEQFFGPGTRLTVL.

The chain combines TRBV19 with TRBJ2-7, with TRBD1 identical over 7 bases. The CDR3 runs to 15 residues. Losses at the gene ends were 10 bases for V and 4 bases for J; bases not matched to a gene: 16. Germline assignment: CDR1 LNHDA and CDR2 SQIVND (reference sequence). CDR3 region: CATTITGQERYEQYF. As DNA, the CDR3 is TGTGCCACCACAATCACAGGACAGGAAAGATACGAGCAGTACTTC.

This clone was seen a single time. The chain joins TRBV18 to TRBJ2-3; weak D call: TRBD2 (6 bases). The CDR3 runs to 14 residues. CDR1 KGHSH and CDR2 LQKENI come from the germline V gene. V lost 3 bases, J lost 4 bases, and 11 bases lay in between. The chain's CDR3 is CASSPGWGADTQYF. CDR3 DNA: TGTGCCAGCTCACCCGGGTGGGGGGCAGATACGCAGTATTTT.

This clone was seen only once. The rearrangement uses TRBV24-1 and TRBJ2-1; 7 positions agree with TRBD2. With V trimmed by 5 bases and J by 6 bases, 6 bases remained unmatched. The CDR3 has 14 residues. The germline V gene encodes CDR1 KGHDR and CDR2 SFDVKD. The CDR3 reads CATSVTSSSNEQFF. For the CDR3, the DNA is TGTGCCACCAGTGTGACTAGCAGTTCCAATGAGCAGTTCTTC.

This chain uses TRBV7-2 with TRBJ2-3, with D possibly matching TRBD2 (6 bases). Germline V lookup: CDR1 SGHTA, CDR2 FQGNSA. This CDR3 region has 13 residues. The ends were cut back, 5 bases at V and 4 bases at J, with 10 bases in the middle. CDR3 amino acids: CASSLGGADTQYF. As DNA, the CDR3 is TGTGCCAGCAGCCTCGGCGGGGCAGATACGCAGTATTTT.

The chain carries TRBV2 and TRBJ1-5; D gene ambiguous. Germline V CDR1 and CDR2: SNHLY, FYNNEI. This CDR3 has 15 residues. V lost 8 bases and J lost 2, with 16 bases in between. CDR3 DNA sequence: TGTGCCAGCTCTCCGCGGGGATCGGGCAATCAGCCCCAGCATTTT. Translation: CASSPRGSGNQPQHF.

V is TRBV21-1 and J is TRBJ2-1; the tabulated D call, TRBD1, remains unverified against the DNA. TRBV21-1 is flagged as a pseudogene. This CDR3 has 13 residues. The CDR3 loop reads CASLRDRTNEQFF. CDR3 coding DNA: TGTGCCAGTTTGAGGGACAGGACTAATGAGCAGTTCTTC.

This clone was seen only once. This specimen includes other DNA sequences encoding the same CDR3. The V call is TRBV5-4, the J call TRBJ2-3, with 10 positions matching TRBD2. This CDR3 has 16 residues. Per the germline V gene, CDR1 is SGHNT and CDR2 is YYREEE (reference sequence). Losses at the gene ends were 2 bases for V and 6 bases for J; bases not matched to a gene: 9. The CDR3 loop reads CASSLGLAGVVDTQYF. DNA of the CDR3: TGTGCCAGCAGCTTAGGGCTAGCGGGAGTTGTTGATACGCAGTATTTT.